This is a list of T cell receptor beta chains from one sample in a study of PD-L1 blockade in urothelial cancer. TCRdb's copy holds only in-frame clones and misses some; the assay was immunoSEQ multiplex PCR. The table includes some 52,000 clones, roughly 80% detected once. The sequencing used PBMCs, collected around atezolizumab (anti-PD-L1) treatment. Receptors were obtained from a man in his 70s with urothelial cancer. CDR3s include the opening cysteine and the closing phenylalanine or tryptophan. A D gene is named only where the DNA matches it firmly. Clone size is stated in some rows and not others, as once, few, many or a class when expanded.

j_gene: TRBJ1-1; d_gene: NA; abundance: NA; v_gene: TRBV7-6; CDR3aa: CASSSTLGARTEAFF; CDR3nt: NA
j_gene: TRBJ2-7; d_gene: NA; abundance: NA; v_gene: TRBV28; CDR3aa: CASSLVGVVSYEQYF; CDR3nt: TGTGCCAGCAGTTTAGTAGGGGTAGTCTCGTACGAGCAGTACTTC
j_gene: TRBJ1-2; d_gene: NA; abundance: NA; v_gene: TRBV5-8; CDR3aa: CASSLASPGYTF; CDR3nt: TGTGCCAGCAGCTTGGCCTCCCCTGGCTACACCTTC
j_gene: TRBJ2-5; d_gene: TRBD2; abundance: NA; v_gene: TRBV9; CDR3aa: CASSTGGLAEETQYF; CDR3nt: TGTGCCAGCAGCACCGGGGGACTAGCAGAAGAGACCCAGTACTTC
j_gene: TRBJ2-2; d_gene: NA; abundance: NA; v_gene: TRBV5-1; CDR3aa: CASSLTSDRNTGELFF; CDR3nt: TGCGCCAGCAGCTTAACCTCGGACAGGAACACCGGGGAGCTGTTTTTT
j_gene: TRBJ2-3; d_gene: NA; abundance: NA; v_gene: TRBV11-2; CDR3aa: CASSLDRDTQYF; CDR3nt: TGTGCCAGCAGCTTAGACAGGGATACGCAGTATTTT
j_gene: TRBJ2-5; d_gene: TRBD2; abundance: NA; v_gene: TRBV5-6; CDR3aa: CASSLRGRGGKTQYF; CDR3nt: TGTGCCAGCAGCTTAAGAGGGAGGGGAGGAAAGACCCAGTACTTC
j_gene: TRBJ1-5; d_gene: NA; abundance: NA; v_gene: TRBV6-5; CDR3aa: CASRRGRGDQPQHF; CDR3nt: TGTGCCAGCAGACGCGGGAGAGGGGATCAGCCCCAGCATTTT
j_gene: TRBJ2-3; d_gene: TRBD2; abundance: NA; v_gene: TRBV29-1; CDR3aa: CSVQALAGGSDTQYF; CDR3nt: TGCAGCGTTCAAGCACTAGCGGGGGGGTCGGATACGCAGTATTTT
j_gene: TRBJ2-5; d_gene: TRBD2; abundance: once; v_gene: TRBV7-2; CDR3aa: CASSLSSGVFQETQYF; CDR3nt: TGTGCCAGCAGCCTCTCTAGCGGGGTCTTCCAAGAGACCCAGTACTTC
j_gene: TRBJ1-1; d_gene: NA; abundance: few; v_gene: TRBV7-3; CDR3aa: CASSLLGRGGTEAFF; CDR3nt: TGTGCCAGCAGCCTCCTGGGACGGGGGGGCACTGAAGCTTTCTTT
j_gene: TRBJ2-1; d_gene: TRBD2; abundance: few; v_gene: TRBV7-3; CDR3aa: CASSPGGAREQFF; CDR3nt: TGTGCCAGCAGCCCCGGGGGGGCTCGGGAGCAGTTCTTC
j_gene: TRBJ1-1; d_gene: NA; abundance: once; v_gene: TRBV28; CDR3aa: CASSSTGTEAFF; CDR3nt: TGTGCCAGCAGTTCCACGGGGACTGAAGCTTTCTTT
j_gene: TRBJ2-2; d_gene: NA; abundance: few; v_gene: TRBV14; CDR3aa: CASSQELTGELFF; CDR3nt: TGTGCCAGCAGCCAAGAACTCACCGGGGAGCTGTTTTTT
j_gene: TRBJ1-6; d_gene: NA; abundance: NA; v_gene: TRBV18; CDR3aa: CASSQFGPTKSYNSPLHF; CDR3nt: TGTGCCAGCTCACAATTCGGCCCGACTAAGTCCTATAATTCACCCCTCCACTTT
j_gene: TRBJ2-7; d_gene: NA; abundance: few; v_gene: TRBV6-1; CDR3aa: CASSERSGRTYEQYF; CDR3nt: TGTGCCAGCAGTGAACGGAGCGGGCGAACCTACGAGCAGTACTTC
j_gene: TRBJ2-1; d_gene: TRBD2; abundance: NA; v_gene: TRBV10-2; CDR3aa: CASSKSRGLAGVNEQFF; CDR3nt: TGCGCCAGCAGTAAGTCGAGGGGACTAGCGGGGGTCAATGAGCAGTTCTTC
j_gene: TRBJ1-2; d_gene: TRBD1; abundance: NA; v_gene: TRBV5-1; CDR3aa: CASRNTGGYGYTF; CDR3nt: TGCGCCAGCAGGAATACAGGGGGCTATGGCTACACCTTC
j_gene: TRBJ2-5; d_gene: TRBD2; abundance: NA; v_gene: TRBV4-2; CDR3aa: CASSQSPRGAGVIETQYF; CDR3nt: TGTGCCAGCAGCCAAAGTCCGCGCGGGGCGGGAGTAATAGAGACCCAGTACTTC
j_gene: TRBJ2-7; d_gene: NA; abundance: NA; v_gene: TRBV7-9; CDR3aa: CASSFYTGAAYEQYF; CDR3nt: TGTGCCAGCAGCTTTTATACAGGCGCCGCCTACGAGCAGTACTTC
j_gene: TRBJ2-5; d_gene: NA; abundance: NA; v_gene: TRBV7-2; CDR3aa: CASRPRLARAETQYF; CDR3nt: TGTGCCAGCAGACCTCGGCTAGCGAGAGCAGAGACCCAGTACTTC
j_gene: TRBJ2-1; d_gene: TRBD2; abundance: NA; v_gene: TRBV18; CDR3aa: CASSQGGGAQEQFF; CDR3nt: TGTGCCAGCTCACAGGGCGGGGGGGCGCAGGAGCAGTTCTTC
j_gene: TRBJ1-4; d_gene: TRBD1; abundance: NA; v_gene: TRBV7-2; CDR3aa: CASSPRRDSHEKLFF; CDR3nt: TGTGCCAGCAGCCCACGCCGGGACAGTCATGAAAAACTGTTTTTT
j_gene: TRBJ1-1; d_gene: NA; abundance: NA; v_gene: TRBV28; CDR3aa: CASSFEGERDAEAFF; CDR3nt: TGTGCCAGCAGTTTCGAGGGTGAAAGGGATGCTGAAGCTTTCTTT